Sequencing of this T cell receptor (beta chain) was carried out in a study of T cells after yellow fever vaccination. Template-switching 5'RACE yielded the TCR cDNA; a universal primer site and UMIs were added in the process. TCRdb ran MiXCR on the 5' RACE reads and lists one entry per CDR3 protein. The sample lists fewer than 450,000 distinct CDR3 sequences; 7% to 9% were seen once. This clonotype appeared a few times. Antigen: not known. The study's findings and limits: Though it reached lower strength, the secondary response hit its peak faster, day 5 versus 15. Once the booster was given, most primary-vaccination clones reappeared, at around 96% for CD4 and roughly 85% for CD8. The study noted that FACS-sorted repertoires could contain abundant clonotypes contaminating from the bulk population.

Sequencing was performed on PBMCs, taken about 41 days after the first yellow fever vaccination. The TCR was taken from a man in his late teens or twenties who received the YFV17D yellow fever vaccine.

Here the CDR3 reads CASSLIRWSTPNYGYTF. The CDR3, as DNA: TGTGCCAGCAGCTTAATTCGGTGGAGCACCCCTAACTATGGCTACACCTTC. The chain has TRBV7-2 and TRBJ1-2; no clear D gene. Per germline, CDR1 SGHTA and CDR2 FQGNSA. V was pared by 2 bases and J by 0 bases, with 16 bases between. There are 17 residues in the CDR3. The full variable domain, in which reference TRBV7-2 and TRBJ1-2 provide the parts outside the CDR3, is GAGVSQSPSNKVTEKGKDVELRCDPISGHTALYWYRQSLGQGLEFLIYFQGNSAPDKSGLPSDRFSAERTGGSVSTLTIQRTQQEDSAVYLCASSLIRWSTPNYGYTFGSGTRLTVV.